This T cell receptor (beta chain) is drawn from a study of OX40 agonist ivuxolimab in advanced cancers. Study-level information: While on treatment, patients had intravenous ivuxolimab at 0.01 to 10 mg/kg every 2 weeks. Points from the study as a whole: Normalized expansion of T-cell clones was also low for some nonresponders. Dosing at 0.1 to 3.0 mg/kg was accompanied by clonal expansion of CD4+ and CD8+ blood T cells by week 6. What antigens the expanded peripheral T cells recognized was never established.

V shed 1 base and J shed 4 bases, with 7 bases lying between them. This CDR3 is 13 amino acids long. The V gene's germline CDR1 is SGHTA and CDR2 FQGNSA. The data were produced by immunoSEQ multiplex PCR, yet TCRdb's version contains in-frame clones alone and is incomplete. The sample includes approximately 40,000 clones, over 75% seen only once; the top ten take under 20%. Points on this clone: Its antigen is as yet unknown.

The chain joins TRBV7-2 to TRBJ1-2, with a possible D match to TRBD1 (5 bases). This TCR was recovered from an adult with an advanced solid tumor such as melanoma, head and neck, liver or kidney cancer. This specimen consisted of CD4+ or CD8+ T cells sorted from blood, obtained in a trial of the OX40 agonist ivuxolimab. DNA of the CDR3: TGTGCCAGCAGCTTAGTGACAGCCTATGGCTACACCTTC. Translating it yields CASSLVTAYGYTF.